This T cell receptor beta chain was profiled in a study of T cell responses to AZD1222 COVID-19 vaccine. Concerning this clone itself: Its antigen is unknown.

Study results and caveats: Mostly white British, mostly female donors; authors suggested clonal diversity may be underestimated. Unmutated variant regions are reportedly the target of nearly half of TCRs that are spike-specific.

Method: immunoSEQ multiplex PCR; TCRdb's copy keeps in-frame clones and lacks some. The sample records under 150,000 clones, 80% to 90% being singletons. Germline V gene sequence: CDR1 SGHTA, CDR2 FQGNSA. The CDR3 has 15 amino acids. V lost 5 bases and J 0 bases, leaving 11 bases between the germline ends. This sequence was found in an adult in good health. The material was peripheral blood, obtained on day 0 of AZD1222 vaccination. This chain uses TRBV7-2 with TRBJ1-3; D may be TRBD1 (5 bases). The CDR3 sequence: CASSLDRRSGNTIYF. The CDR3 nucleotides read TGTGCCAGCAGCCTCGACAGACGCTCTGGAAACACCATATATTTT.